The 4 T cell receptor beta chains below were found in one sample sequenced in a study of T-cell reconstitution after alpha-beta-depleted transplantation in children. Unique molecular identifiers were incorporated during preparation of the TCRbeta library. TCRdb re-called the PCR reads with MiXCR, one entry per CDR3 protein. The table has around 400,000 distinct CDR3 sequences, around 20% seen once. This specimen consisted of PBMCs from the stem cell graft donor, obtained from the stem cell graft. The receptors stem from a human donor who donated a stem cell graft to a child with acute myeloid leukemia.

This clonotype was seen a handful of times. The V gene is TRBV6-1, the J gene TRBJ2-1; TRBD1 or TRBD2 may be the D gene (5 bases each). Germline V gene lookup returns CDR1 MNHNS and CDR2 SASEGT. Trimming stripped 2 bases from V and 2 bases from J, with 16 bases between. This CDR3 is built from 17 residues. The CDR3 coding sequence is TGTGCCAGCAGTGAATTCTCCGGGACGGAGACCTACAATGAGCAGTTCTTC. This gives the protein CASSEFSGTETYNEQFF.

The chain is built from TRBV20-1 and TRBJ2-7; 7 bases line up with TRBD2. The CDR3 sequence is 13 residues long. The trim removed 2 bases at V and 4 bases at J, leaving 5 bases unmatched. The germline V gene has CDR1 DFQATT and CDR2 SNEGSKA (reference sequence). Here the CDR3 reads CSARTGGRYEQYV. The CDR3 DNA follows: TGCAGTGCTAGAACGGGAGGAAGGTACGAGCAGTACGTC.

Ten or more counts support this clonotype. This rearrangement joins TRBV20-1 to TRBJ2-3, with D possibly TRBD1 on 6 matching bases. This CDR3 has 17 amino acids. Germline CDR1 is DFQATT and CDR2 is SNEGSKA (reference sequence). V shed 3 bases and J shed 1 base, with 20 bases lying between them. CDR3 region: CSARGFLQGRGTDTQYF. CDR3 DNA sequence: TGCAGTGCTAGGGGGTTCTTACAGGGTCGGGGCACAGATACGCAGTATTTT.

This clonotype was seen more than once but under ten times. The chain is built from TRBV4-1 and TRBJ2-2; the D gene is possibly TRBD2 (6 bases). The V end lost 4 bases, the J end lost 6 bases, and 15 bases lay between the germline ends. Germline V gene lookup returns CDR1 MGHRA and CDR2 YSYEKL. This CDR3 contains 15 residues. CDR3: CASSPQASASGELFF. The DNA for the CDR3 is TGCGCCAGCAGCCCCCAGGCTAGCGCCTCCGGGGAGCTGTTTTTT.